These 6 T cell receptor beta chains came from one sample sequenced in a study of breast tumors, draining lymph nodes, adjacent tissues. Via MiXCR, TCRdb re-called the multiplex PCR reads, giving one row per CDR3 protein. Of about 180,000 distinct CDR3 sequences listed, 30% to 35% are singletons. The lymph nodes were axillary draining lymph nodes from breast cancer patients. Source material: axillary lymph node tissue. The receptors were sampled from a female donor with breast cancer. Some clones in this sample may be carry-over from other donors' samples.

This rearrangement joins TRBV25-1 to TRBJ2-5, with 9 positions matching TRBD1. Germline CDR1 reads MGHDK; CDR2 reads SYGVNS. Trimming cost V 4 bases and J 1 base; bases outside gene matches: 10. This CDR3 is built from 17 residues. Here the CDR3 reads CASSAPETGGLQETQYF. CDR3 nucleotide sequence: TGTGCCAGCAGTGCCCCCGAGACAGGGGGACTCCAAGAGACCCAGTACTTC.

The chain recombines TRBV20-1 with TRBJ2-2, with 10 bases matching TRBD2. CDR1 and CDR2 (germline): DFQATT, SNEGSKA (reference sequence). V dropped 6 bases and J dropped 8; count of bases not matched to a gene: 9. The CDR3 sequence is 14 residues long. This chain's CDR3 is CSAPPGLALGELFF. CDR3 nucleotide sequence: TGCAGTGCCCCACCGGGACTAGCGTTAGGGGAGCTGTTTTTT.

This clonotype was observed at least ten times. The V and J genes are TRBV20-1 and TRBJ1-5; TRBD1 aligns across 9 bases. In germline, CDR1 is DFQATT, CDR2 SNEGSKA (reference sequence). CDR3 length: 17 amino acids. Germline trimming cut 5 bases from V and 1 base from J; bases unmatched to any gene: 12. DNA for the CDR3: TGCAGTGCTTTCCGGACAGGGGTGTGGGGGAGCAATCAGCCCCAGCATTTT. Its protein is CSAFRTGVWGSNQPQHF.

This clonotype was seen a handful of times. The chain uses TRBV9 and TRBJ1-2; D is undetermined. This CDR3 region has 13 residues. Per the germline V gene, CDR1 is SGDLS and CDR2 is YYNGEE. CDR3 coding DNA: TGTGCTAGCTTAGTCGGGGTTGACTATGGCTACACCTTC. This sequence encodes CASLVGVDYGYTF. Looking up the rest from reference TRBV9 and TRBJ1-2 gives the full variable domain: DSGVTQTPKHLITATGQRVTLRCSPRSGDLSVYWYQQSLDQGLQFLIQYYNGEERAKGNILERFSAQQFPDLHSELNLSSLELGDSALYFCASLVGVDYGYTFGSGTRLTVV.

The rearrangement joins TRBV6-5 to TRBJ2-1, with 10 bases that match TRBD2. The CDR3 spans 14 residues. Germline V gene data show CDR1 as MNHEY and CDR2 as SVGAGI. V shed 5 bases and J 10 bases; nucleotides not matched to a gene: 8. The CDR3 DNA is TGTGCCAGCAGTGCTCGGACTAGCGGAAGGGAGCAGTTCTTC. Translating gives CASSARTSGREQFF.

This clonotype was recorded at least ten times. The genes are TRBV7-2 and TRBJ2-2; possible D gene TRBD2, 7 bases. The germline gives CDR1 SGHTA, CDR2 FQGNSA. V dropped 7 bases and J dropped 5 bases, with 14 bases sitting between them. The CDR3 spans 14 residues. The chain's CDR3 is CASTPGGATGELFF. CDR3 in DNA: TGTGCCAGCACCCCTGGGGGGGCTACCGGGGAGCTGTTTTTT.